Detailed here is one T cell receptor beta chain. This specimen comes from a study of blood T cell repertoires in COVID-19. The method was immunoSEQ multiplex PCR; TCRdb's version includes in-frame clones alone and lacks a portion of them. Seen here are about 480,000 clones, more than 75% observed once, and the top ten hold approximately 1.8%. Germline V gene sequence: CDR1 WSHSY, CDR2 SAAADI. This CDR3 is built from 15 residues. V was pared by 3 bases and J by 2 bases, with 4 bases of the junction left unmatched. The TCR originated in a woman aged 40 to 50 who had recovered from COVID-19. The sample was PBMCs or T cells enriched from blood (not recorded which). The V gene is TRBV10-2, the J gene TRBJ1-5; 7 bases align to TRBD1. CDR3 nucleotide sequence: TGCGCCAGCAGTGAAATTGGGACAGGCAATCAGCCCCAGCATTTT. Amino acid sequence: CASSEIGTGNQPQHF.